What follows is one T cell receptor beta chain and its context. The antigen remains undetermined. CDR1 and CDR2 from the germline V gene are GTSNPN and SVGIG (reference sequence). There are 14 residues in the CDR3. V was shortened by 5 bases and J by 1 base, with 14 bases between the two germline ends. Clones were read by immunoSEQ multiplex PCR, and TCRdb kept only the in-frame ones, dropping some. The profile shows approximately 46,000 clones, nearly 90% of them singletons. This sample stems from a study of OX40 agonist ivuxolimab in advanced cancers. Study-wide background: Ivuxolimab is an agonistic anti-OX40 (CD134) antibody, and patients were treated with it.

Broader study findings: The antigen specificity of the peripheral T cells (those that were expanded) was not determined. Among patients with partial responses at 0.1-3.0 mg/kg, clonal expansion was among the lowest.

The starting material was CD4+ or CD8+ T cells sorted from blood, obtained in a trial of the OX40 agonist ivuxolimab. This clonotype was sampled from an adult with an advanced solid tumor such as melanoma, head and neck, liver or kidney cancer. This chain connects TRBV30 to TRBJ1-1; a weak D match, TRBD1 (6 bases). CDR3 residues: CAWGLDSSNTEAFF. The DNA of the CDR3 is TGTGCCTGGGGCCTGGACAGCTCGAACACTGAAGCTTTCTTT.